This paragraph covers one TCR beta chain sequence. Its antigen is not yet known. One junction end does not reproduce the germline sequence, and a read error may be involved. The germline V gene (reference sequence) sets CDR1 to SSHAT and CDR2 to FNYEAQ. Its CDR3 holds 17 amino acids, cysteine through phenylalanine. Just the 51-base CDR3 DNA is kept, in frame starting at base 1. The cohort comprised 666 healthy bone marrow donors. At the time of sampling, all cohort members were nominally healthy, though unrecorded immune exposures were likely present. The donor was CMV seronegative and belonged to the group of approximately 320 seronegative cohort members. Each donor provided a peripheral blood sample, and peripheral blood mononuclear cells were used for TCR beta sequencing. The Qiagen DNeasy Blood Extraction Kit was used to extract genomic DNA from the blood cell samples. The source of the sample is a study of cytomegalovirus exposure and HLA in healthy donors (dated by TCRdb to about 2017). Some background on the complete study: An earlier analysis of some 600 of the donors reported 250 to 350 Gb of sequence data and around 120 million unique TCR beta sequences obtained from about 179 million T cells. An early release covering some 640 HLA-typed donors comprised about 290 gigabases of sequencing data and approximately 85 million unique TCR sequences. Of the 300 to 500 genotyped donors, 80% to 90% were placed in the genetic ancestry cluster associated with self-reported Caucasian donors. The study was designed to test whether signatures of past pathogen exposure could be identified by cataloging public T cell receptors. Using immunosequencing, the study profiled T cell repertoires from around 680 subjects and related those repertoires to cytomegalovirus serostatus. In addition to the first cohort of 666 subjects, a separate validation cohort of some 120 different subjects was used. High-throughput TCR immunosequencing, statistical association of individual TCRs with disease status, and machine learning were combined to predict cytomegalovirus infection status. A later analysis re-examined previously published TCR beta repertoires from 500 to 700 donors and added high-resolution HLA genotyping to investigate patterns of TCR occurrence. Rather than drawing on any new phenotypic data, the later analysis identified candidate immune exposures from TCR beta sequences and the way those sequences occurred across donors. An earlier analysis of several hundred of the donors applied high-throughput TCR beta sequencing to assess whether each TCR beta V gene segment acted as functional or pseudogenic. Donor age, sex, ethnicity and CMV serostatus were compiled together with the repertoire data. A later genetic analysis used genome-wide SNP genotypes for about 55% of the 666 donors, treating that subset as a discovery cohort. All discovery cohort repertoires had been generated on a single sequencing platform. Both class I and class II loci were covered by HLA typing, at four-digit resolution. Typing coverage differed by locus: A, B, C, DRB1 and DQB1 were typed in roughly 620-640 donors, DQA1 in roughly 500, DPA1 in around 600, and DPB1 in approximately 450. Four or five DR-DQ haplotypes were handled as single units for association and clustering because linkage in the cohort was strong. Among some 400 genotyped donors of the cohort, an average of approximately 240,000 unique TCR beta nucleotide sequences was sequenced per donor, of which 15% to 20% were non-productive. The research as a whole found: Because counts were too low, seventeen rarely observed V segments, including chromosome 9 orphons, were excluded from the earlier analysis of several hundred of the donors. When HLA alleles, especially DR and DQ, strongly co-occurred, TCR associations were difficult to assign to individual alleles. According to a later genetic analysis, donors in an Asian-associated ancestry cluster had fewer N-insertions in productive TCRs than the roughly 700-donor mean. The 87-base-pair reads could not distinguish some IMGT-functional V segments, including TRBV6-2 and TRBV6-3, so those segments were excluded. V-gene and J-gene trimming of TCR beta chains was associated with a missense DCLRE1C variant in a later genetic analysis, and the association was replicated in an independent cohort. Only TCR beta chains were sequenced in this cohort, and the absence of alpha or paired-chain data limited detectable features. The presence/absence analyses assumed that sequencing depth was roughly uniform across donors, and that assumption may not be true. Cytomegalovirus status was reported to be diagnosed by the classifier with high specificity and sensitivity in both the original and validation cohorts. A later analysis found that most CMV-associated TCR beta chains appeared HLA-restricted, with HLA associations seemingly driven largely by CMV exposure. CMV serostatus was the only immune exposure information available for the cohort. It was suggested by the authors that the approach could potentially be generalized to other disease states and immunological phenotypes. The sequencing pipeline was judged likely to have produced a cluster of highly shared sequence variants as a technical artifact. A later analysis found that HLA-associated TCR beta chains were more clonally expanded and had lower generation probabilities than equally common non-associated chains. In vitro tests confirmed that a few of the cytomegalovirus-associated TCR beta chains recognize cytomegalovirus antigens. Because some donors lacked HLA typing at each locus, the association tests relied only on the typed subset. Linkage disequilibrium might explain the correlated functional status among segregating V segments, but an unknown experimental factor could not be ruled out. In an earlier analysis of approximately 590 of the donors, most TCR beta V segments appeared in productive rearrangements about 87% or about 30% of the time, broadly matching IMGT annotations. According to a later analysis, TCR association rates differed among HLA loci, with DRB1 alleles showing the most associated TCRs and HLA-C alleles showing the fewest. Specific HLA alleles were associated with 18,000 or so TCR beta sequences at a false discovery rate of 0.05 in a later analysis. The study gave a list of around 170 TCR beta chains associated with cytomegalovirus. In a later analysis, several top co-occurrence clusters were reported to appear linked to parvovirus B19, influenza, CMV and Epstein-Barr virus. Most TCR sequences were seen in very few donors, while some public TCRs were found in many individuals. A further reported finding was that TCR beta sequences accurately predicted the HLA-A and HLA-B alleles for most subjects in the first cohort.

Library preparation used the immunoSEQ multiplex PCR assay. The multiplex PCR relied on a mix of 60 forward primers for TCR Vbeta segments and 13 reverse primers for TCR Jbeta segments. The CDR3 region of rearranged TCR beta genes was amplified from genomic DNA with a multiplex PCR assay. On the Illumina HiSeq System, the amplified TCR beta libraries were sequenced as 87-base-pair reads. The original pipeline was this. Across the 670 or so repertoires, a later analysis counted tens of millions of unique TCR beta chains, about 10 million of which were shared by at least two donors. To remove PCR and sequencing errors, raw reads were error-corrected and collapsed into unique sequences using a nearest-neighbor algorithm that merged closely related sequences. CDR3 sequences were aligned to IMGT reference sequences to assign V, D and J gene segments. For a sequence to be retained, a match of at least six nucleotides was required to both a V gene segment and a J gene segment. Rearrangements were called productive when the CDR3 lacked stop codons and stayed in frame with V and J; all others were non-productive. CDR3 was defined by IMGT convention, running from the second conserved V-encoded cysteine to the conserved J-encoded phenylalanine. The earlier analysis of roughly 590 of the donors excluded sequences that lacked an unambiguous match to a single V gene segment. An earlier analysis of 587 of the donors called V segments functional above 56.7% productive rearrangements and segregating when the between-donor standard deviation exceeded 5%. A statistical classification framework was built to diagnose cytomegalovirus status from the catalog of TCR beta chain sequences. V and J gene assignment, in a later analysis, came from comparing TCR nucleotide sequences with IMGT/GENE-DB human TR gene sequences. The TCRdist pipeline was used in a later analysis to assign CDR3 sequences and most-parsimonious VDJ recombination scenarios. In a later analysis, each TCR beta chain was defined by its CDR3 amino acid sequence together with its V-gene family, and reads lacking a unique V-gene family were excluded. In a later analysis, several hundred highly shared, low-generation-probability nucleotide sequences were removed to address suspected cross-contamination and a sequencing artifact. A later analysis calculated a clonal expansion index for each public chain from normalized within-repertoire ranks of inferred template counts. In a later analysis, generation probabilities were computed using a VDJ recombination model fitted to out-of-frame rearrangements, and the results were checked against IGoR. Hypergeometric tests were used in a later analysis to score TCR-TCR, TCR-HLA and TCR-CMV co-occurrence, with a repertoire-size bias correction applied to the TCR pairs. A later analysis estimated false discovery rates by permuting HLA or CMV assignments 20 times. In a later analysis, co-occurring TCRs were grouped using DBSCAN, and TCRdist sequence similarity was added for clustering within HLA-allele-positive subsets. Co-occurrence clustering excluded repertoires with fewer than 30,000 or more than 120,000 public chains, plus five with anomalous nucleotide sharing. As stored in TCRdb, this immuneACCESS dataset retains in-frame rearrangements with V and J assigned. A fraction of the clones does not appear; measured against another copy, unresolved V genes explain less than half of the discrepancy, and the remainder lacks a known reason. The D gene and trimming were derived from the DNA, and the V and J assignments and clone size from that table. For this sample there are hundreds of thousands of clones; 85% to 90% appear just once. The ten largest clones take up about 2% of the sample.

The chain is made from TRBV7-7 and TRBJ1-5; the D gene is perhaps TRBD1, from 6 matching bases. The sample comprised PBMCs. This clonotype was obtained from a woman aged 18-35 years in good health and CMV-seronegative. The CDR3 corresponds to CASSPFPGGKSNQPQHF. The DNA sequence follows: TGTGCTAGCAGCCCTTTTCCGGGGGGCAAGAGCAATCAGCCCCAGCATTTT. Here the CDR3 is joined to the reference TRBV7-7 and TRBJ1-5 genes, and the full variable domain is: GAGVSQSPRYKVTKRGQDVTLRCDPISSHATLYWYQQALGQGPEFLTYFNYEAQPDKSGLPSDRFSAERPEGSISTLTIQRTEQRDSAMYRCASSPFPGGKSNQPQHFGDGTRLSIL.